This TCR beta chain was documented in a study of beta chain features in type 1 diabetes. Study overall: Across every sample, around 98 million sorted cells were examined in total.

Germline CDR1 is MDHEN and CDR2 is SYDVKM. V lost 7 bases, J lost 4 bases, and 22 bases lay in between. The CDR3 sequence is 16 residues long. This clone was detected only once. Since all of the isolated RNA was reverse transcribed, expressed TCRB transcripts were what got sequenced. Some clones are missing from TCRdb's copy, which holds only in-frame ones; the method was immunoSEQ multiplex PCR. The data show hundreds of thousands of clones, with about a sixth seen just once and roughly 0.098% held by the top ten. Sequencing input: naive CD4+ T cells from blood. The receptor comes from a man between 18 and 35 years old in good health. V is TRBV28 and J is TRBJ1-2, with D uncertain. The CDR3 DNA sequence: TGTGCCAGCACCAAAGAGAGTTGGGCGTCTGGCTATGGCTACACCTTC. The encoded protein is CASTKESWASGYGYTF.